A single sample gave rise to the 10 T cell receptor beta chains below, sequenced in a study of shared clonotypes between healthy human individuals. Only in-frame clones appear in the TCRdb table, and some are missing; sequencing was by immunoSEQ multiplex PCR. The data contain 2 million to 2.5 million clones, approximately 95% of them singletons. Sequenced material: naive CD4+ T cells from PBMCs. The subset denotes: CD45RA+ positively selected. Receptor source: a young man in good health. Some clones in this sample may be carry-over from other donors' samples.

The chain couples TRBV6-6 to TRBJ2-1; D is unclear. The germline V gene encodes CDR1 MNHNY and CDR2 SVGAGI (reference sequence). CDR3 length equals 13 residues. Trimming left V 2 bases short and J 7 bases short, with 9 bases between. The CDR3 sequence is CASSYGRQNEQFF. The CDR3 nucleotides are TGTGCCAGCAGTTACGGTAGGCAGAATGAGCAGTTCTTC.

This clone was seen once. The chain's CDR3 is CASSQDQGNGNQPQHF. CDR3 in DNA: TGTGCCAGCAGCCAAGATCAAGGGAACGGGAATCAGCCCCAGCATTTT. The chain is built from TRBV4-2 and TRBJ1-5; D unclear. The V end was cut by 0 bases, the J end by 4 bases, with 13 bases between. This CDR3 has 16 amino acids. CDR1 and CDR2 (germline): LGHNA, YNFKEQ.

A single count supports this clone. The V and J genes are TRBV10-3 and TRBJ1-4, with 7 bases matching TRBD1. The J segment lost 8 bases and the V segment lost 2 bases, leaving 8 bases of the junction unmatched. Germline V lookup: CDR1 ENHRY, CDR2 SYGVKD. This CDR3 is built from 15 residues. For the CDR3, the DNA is TGTGCCATCAGTGAGCCCGACAGGGTGGGGGAAAAACTGTTTTTT. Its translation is CAISEPDRVGEKLFF.

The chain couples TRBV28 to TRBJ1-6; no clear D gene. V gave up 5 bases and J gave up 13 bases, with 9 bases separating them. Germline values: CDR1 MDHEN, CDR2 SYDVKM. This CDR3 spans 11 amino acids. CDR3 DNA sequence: TGTGCCAGCAGTGCTTCTACTCCCCTCCACTTT. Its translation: CASSASTPLHF. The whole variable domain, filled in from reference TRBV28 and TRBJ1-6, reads DVKVTQSSRYLVKRTGEKVFLECVQDMDHENMFWYRQDPGLGLRLIYFSYDVKMKEKGDIPEGYSVSREKKERFSLILESASTNQTSMYLCASSASTPLHFGNGTRLTVT.

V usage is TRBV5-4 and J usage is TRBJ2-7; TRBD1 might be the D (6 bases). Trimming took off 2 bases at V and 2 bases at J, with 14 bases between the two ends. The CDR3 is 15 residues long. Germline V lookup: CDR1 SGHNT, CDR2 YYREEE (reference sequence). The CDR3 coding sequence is TGTGCCAGCAGCTTTCCCAGGGGAACGACCTACGAGCAGTACTTC. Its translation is CASSFPRGTTYEQYF.

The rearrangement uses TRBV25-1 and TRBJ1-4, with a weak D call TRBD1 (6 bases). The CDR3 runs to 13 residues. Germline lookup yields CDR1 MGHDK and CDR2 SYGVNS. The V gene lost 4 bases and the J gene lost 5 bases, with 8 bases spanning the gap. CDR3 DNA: TGTGCCAGCAGTGTCGGGACAAATGAAAAACTGTTTTTT. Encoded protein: CASSVGTNEKLFF.

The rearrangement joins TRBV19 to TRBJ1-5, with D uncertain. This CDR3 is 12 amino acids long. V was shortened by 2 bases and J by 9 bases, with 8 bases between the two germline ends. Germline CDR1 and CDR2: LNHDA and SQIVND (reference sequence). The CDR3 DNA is TGTGCCAGTAGTATAAGTCGGGGGCCCCAGCATTTT. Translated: CASSISRGPQHF.

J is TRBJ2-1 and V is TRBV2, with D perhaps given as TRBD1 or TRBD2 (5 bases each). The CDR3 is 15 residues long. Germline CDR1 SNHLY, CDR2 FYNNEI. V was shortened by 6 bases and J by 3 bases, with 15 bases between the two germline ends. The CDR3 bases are TGTGCCAGCAGGGGGACCTGGGTCATCTACAATGAGCAGTTCTTC. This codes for CASRGTWVIYNEQFF.

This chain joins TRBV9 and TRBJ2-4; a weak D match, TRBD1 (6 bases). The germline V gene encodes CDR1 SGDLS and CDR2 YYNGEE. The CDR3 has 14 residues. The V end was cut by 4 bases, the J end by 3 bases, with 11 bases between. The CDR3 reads CASSTGTLKNIQYF. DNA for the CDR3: TGTGCCAGCAGCACAGGGACCCTCAAAAACATTCAGTACTTC.

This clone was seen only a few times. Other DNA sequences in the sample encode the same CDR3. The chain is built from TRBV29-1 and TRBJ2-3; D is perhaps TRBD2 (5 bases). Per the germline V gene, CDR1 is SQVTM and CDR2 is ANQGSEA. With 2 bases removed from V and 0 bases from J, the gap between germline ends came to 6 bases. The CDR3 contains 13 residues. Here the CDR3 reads CSVEPGSTDTQYF. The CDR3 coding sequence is TGCAGCGTTGAACCGGGAAGCACAGATACGCAGTATTTT.